The 16 T cell receptor beta chains below all came from one sample that was sequenced in a study of cytomegalovirus exposure and HLA in healthy donors (dated by TCRdb to 2017 to 2019). Library preparation employed the immunoSEQ multiplex PCR assay. A mixture of 60 forward primers for TCR Vbeta segments and 13 reverse primers for TCR Jbeta segments was used in the multiplex PCR. TCRdb mirrors the immuneACCESS table, restricted to in-frame sequences. Some clones are absent from its copies; in checked studies, under half trace to an unresolved V gene, and the reason for the others is unknown. For this sample the table gives about 120,000 clones, of which 70% to 80% were detected only once. The ten largest clonotypes hold about 2% of the sample. Sequenced sample: PBMCs. Receptors were obtained from a human donor in good health.

CDR3 coding DNA: TGTGCCAGCAGCTTAGCGACAGGGGGCAATGAGCAGTTCTTC. Amino acids: CASSLATGGNEQFF. The V gene is TRBV7-9, the J gene TRBJ2-1; 9 bases map to TRBD1. The CDR3 totals 14 residues. Germline V gene data show CDR1 as SEHNR and CDR2 as FQNEAQ (reference sequence). V trimming: 0 bases; J trimming: 6 bases; junction bases outside the gene matches: 0. Full variable domain (remainder filled in from reference TRBV7-9 and TRBJ2-1): DTGVSQNPRHKITKRGQNVTFRCDPISEHNRLYWYRQTLGQGPEFLTYFQNEAQLEKSRLLSDRFSAERPKGSFSTLEIQRTEQGDSAMYLCASSLATGGNEQFFGPGTRLTVL.

This clone has a single count. The chain links TRBV6-5 to TRBJ2-7; 12 nucleotides agree with TRBD2. The CDR3 has 15 residues. Trimming at V came to 5 bases and at J to 2 bases, leaving 4 bases not matched to a gene. CDR1 MNHEY and CDR2 SVGAGI come from the germline V gene. CDR3 in amino acids: CASSLTSGGPYEQYF. CDR3 nucleotide sequence: TGTGCCAGCAGTCTTACTAGCGGGGGGCCCTACGAGCAGTACTTC.

The CDR3: CASSINRNEKLFF. CDR3 in DNA: TGTGCCAGTAGTATAAACAGAAATGAAAAACTGTTTTTT. The V call is TRBV19, the J call TRBJ1-4; D is undetermined. Germline CDR1 reads LNHDA; CDR2 reads SQIVND (reference sequence). The CDR3 contains 13 residues. Trimming took off 2 bases at V and 5 bases at J, with 6 bases between the two ends.

The chain joins TRBV30 to TRBJ1-1; TRBD1 agrees at 11 bases. V shed 5 bases, J shed 10 bases, and the junction held 12 bases outside the gene matches. CDR1 and CDR2 from the germline V gene are GTSNPN and SVGIG (reference sequence). The CDR3 totals 14 residues. The CDR3 here is CAWLRDRGFGGAFF. Written as DNA, the CDR3 is TGTGCCTGGTTACGGGACAGGGGGTTTGGGGGAGCTTTCTTT.

This chain connects TRBV7-2 to TRBJ2-7; D gene uncertain. V was clipped by 2 bases and J by 0 bases, with 8 bases between them. Germline lookup yields CDR1 SGHTA and CDR2 FQGNSA. This CDR3 contains 14 residues. CDR3 loop: CASSLSLSSYEQYF. CDR3 DNA sequence: TGTGCCAGCAGCTTAAGTCTAAGCTCCTACGAGCAGTACTTC. Variable domain in full (rest from reference TRBV7-2 and TRBJ2-7): GAGVSQSPSNKVTEKGKDVELRCDPISGHTALYWYRQSLGQGLEFLIYFQGNSAPDKSGLPSDRFSAERTGGSVSTLTIQRTQQEDSAVYLCASSLSLSSYEQYFGPGTRLTVT.

This sequence joins TRBV2 and TRBJ2-2; no reliable D call. Trimming cost V 4 bases and J 2 bases, with 14 bases left between them. The germline V gene encodes CDR1 SNHLY and CDR2 FYNNEI. CDR3 length: 16 amino acids. The CDR3 bases are TGTGCCAGCAGTGCCTCTGGCGGCGCCAACACCGGGGAGCTGTTTTTT. It is translated as CASSASGGANTGELFF.

There are a few counts of this clone. The chain uses TRBV19 and TRBJ1-1; possible D gene TRBD1, 5 bases. The CDR3 is 14 amino acids. Germline V gene data show CDR1 as LNHDA and CDR2 as SQIVND (reference sequence). V gave up 5 bases and J gave up 1 base, with 11 bases separating them. The CDR3 coding sequence is TGTGCCAGTAGTTGGGGGGATCGGAACACTGAAGCTTTCTTT. It is translated as CASSWGDRNTEAFF.

V is TRBV6-4 and J is TRBJ1-1; TRBD1 might be the D (5 bases). The CDR3 length is 13 residues. The V end was cut by 6 bases, the J end by 7 bases, with 15 bases between. Germline assignment: CDR1 MRHNA and CDR2 SNTAGT. CDR3 protein: CASRPSGRGEAFF. CDR3 DNA sequence: TGTGCCAGCAGACCCTCCGGGAGGGGTGAAGCTTTCTTT.

The chain employs TRBV5-1 and TRBJ2-2; D gene ambiguous. V lost 2 bases and J 7 bases, leaving 6 bases between the germline ends. The CDR3 runs 12 residues. Germline-derived CDR1 and CDR2 are SGHRS and YFSETQ. The CDR3 nucleotides are TGCGCCAGCAGCTTTTCTTACGGGGAGCTGTTTTTT. This sequence encodes CASSFSYGELFF.

V gene TRBV7-2 combines with J gene TRBJ2-5; a possible D gene is TRBD2 (7 bases). Looked up from germline, CDR1 is SGHTA and CDR2 is FQGNSA. This CDR3 spans 17 amino acids. Trimming took off 0 bases at V and 2 bases at J, with 16 bases between the two ends. CDR3 DNA: TGTGCCAGCAGCTTAGCAAAAGGGGGGGGACATCAAGAGACCCAGTACTTC. Translated: CASSLAKGGGHQETQYF.

In this sample, this clone turned up a few times. The chain is built from TRBV29-1 and TRBJ1-1; D is unresolved. This CDR3 has 13 residues. The germline V gene has CDR1 SQVTM and CDR2 ANQGSEA. V lost 4 bases, J lost 0 bases, and 9 bases lay in between. The CDR3 sequence is CSVATRMNTEAFF. The CDR3 DNA follows: TGCAGCGTTGCGACGAGGATGAACACTGAAGCTTTCTTT.

Only one count was recorded for this clone. The genes are TRBV6-1 and TRBJ2-1; D not resolved. V lost 8 bases and J 0 bases, leaving 11 bases between the germline ends. CDR1 MNHNS and CDR2 SASEGT come from the germline V gene. There are 14 residues in the CDR3. The CDR3 protein is CASLERSSYNEQFF. CDR3 nucleotides: TGTGCCAGCCTGGAGAGGAGCTCCTACAATGAGCAGTTCTTC.

The chain employs TRBV7-2 and TRBJ1-4; D remains ambiguous. The CDR3 is 17 amino acids. V was trimmed by 4 bases and J by 3 bases, leaving 18 bases between them. The germline gives CDR1 SGHTA, CDR2 FQGNSA. CDR3 amino acids: CASSSRRSPLANEKLFF. In DNA form, the CDR3 reads TGTGCCAGCAGCTCCCGGAGGAGCCCATTAGCTAATGAAAAACTGTTTTTT.

This clone was counted only a few times. The V and J genes are TRBV18 and TRBJ2-7; 9 nucleotides match TRBD2. Germline lookup yields CDR1 KGHSH and CDR2 LQKENI. This CDR3 has 13 amino acids. The V gene end was trimmed by 4 bases and the J gene end by 5 bases; junction bases not matched to a gene: 3. This CDR3 is CASSRGRADEQYF. The CDR3 nucleotides read TGTGCCAGCTCACGCGGGAGGGCCGACGAGCAGTACTTC.

The chain is built from TRBV28 and TRBJ2-3; 7 bases align to TRBD2. This CDR3 comprises 14 residues. The V and J ends lost 5 bases and 4 bases, in that order; junction bases with no gene match: 6. The V gene's germline CDR1 is MDHEN and CDR2 SYDVKM. CDR3 in amino acids: CASSTPGRADTQYF. CDR3 nucleotide sequence: TGTGCCAGCAGTACACCAGGGAGGGCAGATACGCAGTATTTT.

This chain uses TRBV4-3 with TRBJ1-5; TRBD1 aligns across 10 bases. The CDR3 is made up of 16 amino acids. CDR1 and CDR2 from the germline V gene are LGHNA and YSLEER. J was trimmed by 6 bases and V by 1 base; bases with no gene match: 6. The CDR3, as DNA: TGCGCCAGCAGCCAAGTCGGTGGGACAGGGGCTCAGCCCCAGCATTTT. It encodes CASSQVGGTGAQPQHF.